The source of this T cell receptor beta chain is a study of cytomegalovirus exposure and HLA in healthy donors. The primer mix had 60 Vbeta and 13 Jbeta primers. Produced via immunoSEQ multiplex PCR; TCRdb's table is partial and in-frame only. This sample yields about 120,000 clones, of which roughly 70% are seen a single time; 1.5% to 2% belongs to the top ten. CDR3 size: 18 residues. The trim removed 3 bases at V and 3 bases at J, leaving 10 bases unmatched. Germline assignment: CDR1 SGHAT and CDR2 FQNNGV. The TCR was taken from a woman in her late teens or twenties in good health and CMV-seronegative. This chain connects TRBV11-2 to TRBJ2-2; 10 bases fit TRBD1. The sample comprised PBMCs. The CDR3 reads CASSFSETGGEYTGELFF. DNA for the CDR3: TGTGCCAGCAGCTTTAGTGAGACAGGGGGCGAGTACACCGGGGAGCTGTTTTTT.